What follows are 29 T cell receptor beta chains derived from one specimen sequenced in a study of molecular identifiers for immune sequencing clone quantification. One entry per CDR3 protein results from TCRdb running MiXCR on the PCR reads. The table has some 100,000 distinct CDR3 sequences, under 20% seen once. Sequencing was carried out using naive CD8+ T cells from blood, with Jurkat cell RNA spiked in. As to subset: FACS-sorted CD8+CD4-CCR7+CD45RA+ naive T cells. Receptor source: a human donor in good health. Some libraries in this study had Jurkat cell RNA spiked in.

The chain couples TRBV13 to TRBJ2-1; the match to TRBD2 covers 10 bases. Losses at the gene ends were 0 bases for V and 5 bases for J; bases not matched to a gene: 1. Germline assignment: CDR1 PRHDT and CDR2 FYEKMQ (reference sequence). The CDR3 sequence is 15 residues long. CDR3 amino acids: CASSLGLAGDNEQFF. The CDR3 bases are TGTGCCAGCAGCTTAGGGCTAGCGGGGGACAATGAGCAGTTCTTC.

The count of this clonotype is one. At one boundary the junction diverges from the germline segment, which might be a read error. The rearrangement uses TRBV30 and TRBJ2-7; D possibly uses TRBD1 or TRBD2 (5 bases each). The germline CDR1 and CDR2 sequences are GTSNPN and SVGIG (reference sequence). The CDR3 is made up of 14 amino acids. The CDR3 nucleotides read TGTGCCTGGAGGCCCGGACGGGGCATGGACGAGCGGTACTTC. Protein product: CAWRPGRGMDERYF.

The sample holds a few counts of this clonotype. The CDR3 DNA reads as TGTGCCACCAGCAGAGCAAGGGGATATGAGCAGTTCTTC. This sequence encodes CATSRARGYEQFF. The V call is TRBV15, the J call TRBJ2-1; a possible D gene is TRBD1 (5 bases). Germline values: CDR1 LNHNV, CDR2 YYDKDF (reference sequence). V lost 1 base to trimming and J lost 8 bases, with 9 bases between them. The CDR3 sequence is 13 residues long.

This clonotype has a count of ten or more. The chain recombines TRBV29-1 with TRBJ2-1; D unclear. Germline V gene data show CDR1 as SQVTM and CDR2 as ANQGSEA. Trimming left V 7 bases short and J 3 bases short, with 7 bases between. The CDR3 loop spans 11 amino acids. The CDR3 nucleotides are TGCAGCGGAACACTCTACAATGAGCAGTTCTTC. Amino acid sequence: CSGTLYNEQFF.

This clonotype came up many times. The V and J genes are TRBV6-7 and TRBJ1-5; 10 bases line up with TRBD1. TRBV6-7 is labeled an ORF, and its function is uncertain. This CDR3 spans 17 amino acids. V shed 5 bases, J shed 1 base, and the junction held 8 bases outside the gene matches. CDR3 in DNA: TGTGCCAGCAGTGAGGGACAGGGGAATTGCAGCAATCAGCCCCAGCATTTT. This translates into CASSEGQGNCSNQPQHF.

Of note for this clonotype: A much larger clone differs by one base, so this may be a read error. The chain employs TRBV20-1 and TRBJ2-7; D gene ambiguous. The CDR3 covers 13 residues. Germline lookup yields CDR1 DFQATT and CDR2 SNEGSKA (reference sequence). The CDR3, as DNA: TGCAGTGCTAGAGTCCTGGATGAATACGGGCAGTACTTC. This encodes CSARVLDEYGQYF.

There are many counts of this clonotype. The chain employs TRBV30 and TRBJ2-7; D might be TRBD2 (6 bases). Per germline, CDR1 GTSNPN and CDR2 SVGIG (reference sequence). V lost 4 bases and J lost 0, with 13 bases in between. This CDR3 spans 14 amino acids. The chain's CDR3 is CAWTPLDYSYEQYF. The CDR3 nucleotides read TGTGCCTGGACCCCCTTGGACTACTCCTACGAGCAGTACTTC.

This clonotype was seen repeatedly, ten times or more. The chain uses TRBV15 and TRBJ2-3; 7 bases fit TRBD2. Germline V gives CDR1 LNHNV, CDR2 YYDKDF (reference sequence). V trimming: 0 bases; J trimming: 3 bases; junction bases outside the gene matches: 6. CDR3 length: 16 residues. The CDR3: CATSRDGRGWTDTQYF. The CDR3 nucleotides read TGTGCCACCAGCAGAGATGGGAGGGGTTGGACAGATACGCAGTATTTT.

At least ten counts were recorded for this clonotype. The CDR3 protein is CASSEARAHEQPQHF. CDR3 sequence (DNA): TGTGCCAGCAGTGAAGCGAGGGCTCACGAACAGCCCCAGCATTTT. The chain has TRBV2 and TRBJ1-5; D is uncertain. Germline-derived CDR1 and CDR2 are SNHLY and FYNNEI. The V end was cut by 0 bases, the J end by 7 bases, with 13 bases between. The CDR3 has 15 amino acids. The entire variable domain, with the rest obtained from reference TRBV2 and TRBJ1-5, is as follows: EPEVTQTPSHQVTQMGQEVILRCVPISNHLYFYWYRQILGQKVEFLVSFYNNEISEKSEIFDDQFSVERPDGSNFTLKIRSTKLEDSAMYFCASSEARAHEQPQHFGDGTRLSIL.

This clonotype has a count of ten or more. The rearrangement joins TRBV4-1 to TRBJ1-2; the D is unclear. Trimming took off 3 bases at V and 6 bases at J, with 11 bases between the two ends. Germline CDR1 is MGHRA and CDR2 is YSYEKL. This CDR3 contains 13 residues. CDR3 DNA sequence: TGCGCCAGCAGCCAGACACGACCAGATGGCTACACCTTC. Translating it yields CASSQTRPDGYTF.

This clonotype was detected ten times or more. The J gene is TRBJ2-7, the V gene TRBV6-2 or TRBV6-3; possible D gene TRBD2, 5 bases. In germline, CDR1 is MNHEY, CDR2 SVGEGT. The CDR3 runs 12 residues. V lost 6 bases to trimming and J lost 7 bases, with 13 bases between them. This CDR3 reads CASREEGREQYF. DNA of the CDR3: TGTGCCAGCAGAGAAGAGGGCAGGGAGCAGTACTTC.

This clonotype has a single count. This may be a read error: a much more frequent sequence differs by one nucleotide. CDR3 protein: CASGHSDRGIFYEQYF. DNA for the CDR3: TGCGCCAGCGGCCATTCGGACAGGGGAATTTTCTACGAGCAGTACTTC. This sequence joins TRBV4-1 and TRBJ2-7, with 9 bases fitting TRBD1. This CDR3 region has 16 residues. In germline, CDR1 is MGHRA, CDR2 YSYEKL.

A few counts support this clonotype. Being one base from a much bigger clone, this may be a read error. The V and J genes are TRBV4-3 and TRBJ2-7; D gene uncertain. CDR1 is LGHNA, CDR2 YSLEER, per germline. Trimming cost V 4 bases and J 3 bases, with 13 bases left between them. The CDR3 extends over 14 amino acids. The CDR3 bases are TGCGCCAGCAGCCTAGTCAGGTGGGGCTACGAGCAGTACTTC. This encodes CASSLVRWGYEQYF.

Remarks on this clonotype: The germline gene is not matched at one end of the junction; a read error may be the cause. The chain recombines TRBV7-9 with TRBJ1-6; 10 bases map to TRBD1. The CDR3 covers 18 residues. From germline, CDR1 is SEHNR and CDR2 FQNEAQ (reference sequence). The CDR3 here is CASSWDRGLSSYNSPFHF. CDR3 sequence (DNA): TGTGCCAGCAGCTGGGACAGGGGACTGAGCTCCTATAATTCACCCTTCCACTTT.

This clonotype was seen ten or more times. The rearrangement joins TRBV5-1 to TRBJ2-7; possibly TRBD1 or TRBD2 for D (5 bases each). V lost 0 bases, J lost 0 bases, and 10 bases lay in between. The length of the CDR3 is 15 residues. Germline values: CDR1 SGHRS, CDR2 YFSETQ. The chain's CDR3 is CASSLALGTSYEQYF. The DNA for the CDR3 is TGCGCCAGCAGCTTGGCCCTGGGGACCTCCTACGAGCAGTACTTC.

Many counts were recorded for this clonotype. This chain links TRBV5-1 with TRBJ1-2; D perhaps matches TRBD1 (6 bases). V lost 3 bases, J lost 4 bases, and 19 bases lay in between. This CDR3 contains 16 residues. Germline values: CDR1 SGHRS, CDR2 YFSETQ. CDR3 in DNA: TGCGCCAGCAGCTCTACCGGGACAAGGGACCCCTATGGCTACACCTTC. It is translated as CASSSTGTRDPYGYTF. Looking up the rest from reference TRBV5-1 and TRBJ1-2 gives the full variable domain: KAGVTQTPRYLIKTRGQQVTLSCSPISGHRSVSWYQQTPGQGLQFLFEYFSETQRNKGNFPGRFSGRQFSNSRSEMNVSTLELGDSALYLCASSSTGTRDPYGYTFGSGTRLTVV.

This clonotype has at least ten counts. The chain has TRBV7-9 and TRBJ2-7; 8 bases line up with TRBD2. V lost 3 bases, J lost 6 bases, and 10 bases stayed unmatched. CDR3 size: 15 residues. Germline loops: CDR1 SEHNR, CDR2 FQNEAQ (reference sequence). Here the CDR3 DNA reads TGTGCCAGCAGCTTCATAGGGGGACTAGTTGGCGAGCAGTACTTC. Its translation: CASSFIGGLVGEQYF.

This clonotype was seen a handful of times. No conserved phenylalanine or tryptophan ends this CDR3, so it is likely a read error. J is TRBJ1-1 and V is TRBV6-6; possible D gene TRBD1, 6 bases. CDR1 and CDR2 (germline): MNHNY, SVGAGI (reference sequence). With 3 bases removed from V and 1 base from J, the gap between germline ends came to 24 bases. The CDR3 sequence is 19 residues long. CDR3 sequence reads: CASSYSSGRDILGNTEAFI. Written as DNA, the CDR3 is TGTGCCAGCAGTTATTCGTCGGGCAGGGACATTTTAGGGAACACTGAAGCTTTCATT.

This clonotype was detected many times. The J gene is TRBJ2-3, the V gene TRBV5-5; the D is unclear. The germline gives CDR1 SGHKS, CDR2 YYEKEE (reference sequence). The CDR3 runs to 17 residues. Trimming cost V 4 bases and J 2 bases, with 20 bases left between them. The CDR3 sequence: CASSGHPGRTTTDTQYF. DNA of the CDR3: TGTGCCAGCAGCGGCCACCCAGGCAGGACGACCACAGATACGCAGTATTTT.

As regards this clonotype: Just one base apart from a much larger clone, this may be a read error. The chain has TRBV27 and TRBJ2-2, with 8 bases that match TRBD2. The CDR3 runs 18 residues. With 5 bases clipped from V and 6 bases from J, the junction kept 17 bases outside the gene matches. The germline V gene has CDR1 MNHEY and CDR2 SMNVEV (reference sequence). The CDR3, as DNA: TGTGCCAGCAGTCCGCGGTTTGGGCAGCGGGGGATGCCCGGGGAGCTGTTTTTT. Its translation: CASSPRFGQRGMPGELFF.

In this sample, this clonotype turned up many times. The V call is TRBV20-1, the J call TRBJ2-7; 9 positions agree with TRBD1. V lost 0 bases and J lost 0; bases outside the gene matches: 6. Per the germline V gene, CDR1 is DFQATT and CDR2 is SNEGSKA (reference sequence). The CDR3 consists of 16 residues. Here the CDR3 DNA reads TGCAGTGCTAGAGATGCGGGACAGGGTTTCTCCTACGAGCAGTACTTC. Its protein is CSARDAGQGFSYEQYF.

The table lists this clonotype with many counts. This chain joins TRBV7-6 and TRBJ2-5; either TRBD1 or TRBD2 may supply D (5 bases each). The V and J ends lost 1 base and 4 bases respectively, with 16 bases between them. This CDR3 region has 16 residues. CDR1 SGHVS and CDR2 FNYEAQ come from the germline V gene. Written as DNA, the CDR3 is TGTGCCAGCAGCTTAGTCATTCGGGACCTCTCAGAGACCCAGTACTTC. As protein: CASSLVIRDLSETQYF.

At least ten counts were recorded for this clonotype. CDR3 amino acids: CASSSPFEGWALGDTQYF. CDR3 DNA sequence: TGTGCCAGCAGTTCCCCGTTTGAAGGTTGGGCGCTTGGGGATACGCAGTATTTT. The gene calls are TRBV12-3 or TRBV12-4 and TRBJ2-3; the D is unclear. The V end was cut by 4 bases, the J end by 6 bases, with 26 bases between. The CDR3 totals 18 residues.

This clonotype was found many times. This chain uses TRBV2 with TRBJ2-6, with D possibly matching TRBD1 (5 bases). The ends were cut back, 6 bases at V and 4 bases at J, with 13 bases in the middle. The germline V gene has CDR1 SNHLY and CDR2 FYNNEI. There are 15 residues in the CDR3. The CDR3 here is CASRGRSSGANVLTF. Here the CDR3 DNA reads TGTGCCAGCAGGGGGCGTTCATCGGGGGCCAACGTCCTGACTTTC.

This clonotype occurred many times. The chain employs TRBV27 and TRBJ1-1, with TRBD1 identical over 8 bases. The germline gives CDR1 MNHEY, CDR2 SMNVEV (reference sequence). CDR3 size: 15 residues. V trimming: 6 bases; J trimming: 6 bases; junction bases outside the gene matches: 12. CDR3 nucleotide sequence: TGTGCCAGCAGCACTGCAGGGGGCATGTATTCTGAAGCTTTCTTT. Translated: CASSTAGGMYSEAFF.

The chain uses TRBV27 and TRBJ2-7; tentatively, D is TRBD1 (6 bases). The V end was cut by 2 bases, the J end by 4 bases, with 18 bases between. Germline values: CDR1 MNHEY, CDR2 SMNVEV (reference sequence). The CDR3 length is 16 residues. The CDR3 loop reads CASSLSFGDIAYEQYF. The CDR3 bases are TGTGCCAGCAGTTTAAGTTTCGGGGACATCGCGTACGAGCAGTACTTC.

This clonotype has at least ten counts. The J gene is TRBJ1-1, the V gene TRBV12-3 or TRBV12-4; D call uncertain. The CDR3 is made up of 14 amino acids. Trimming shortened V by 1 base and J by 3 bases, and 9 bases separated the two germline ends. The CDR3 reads CASSLVTAYTEAFF. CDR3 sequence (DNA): TGTGCCAGCAGTTTAGTCACTGCCTACACTGAAGCTTTCTTT.

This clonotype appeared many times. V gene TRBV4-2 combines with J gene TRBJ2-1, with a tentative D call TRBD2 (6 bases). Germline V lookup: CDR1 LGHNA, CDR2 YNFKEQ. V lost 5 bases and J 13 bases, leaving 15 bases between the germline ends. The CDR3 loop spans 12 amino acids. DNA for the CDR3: TGTGCCAGCAGCGGGACTCGAGACTTTCAGTTCTTC. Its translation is CASSGTRDFQFF.

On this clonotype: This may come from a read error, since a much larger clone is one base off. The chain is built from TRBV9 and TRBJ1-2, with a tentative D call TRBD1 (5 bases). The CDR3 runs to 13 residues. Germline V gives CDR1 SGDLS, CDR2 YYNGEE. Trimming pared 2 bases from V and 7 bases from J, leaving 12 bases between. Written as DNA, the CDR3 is TGTGCCAGCAGCGTCGACAGTGACTTTGGCTACACCTTC. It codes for CASSVDSDFGYTF.